Following are 5 T cell receptor beta chains from one sample sequenced in a study of T cell responses to AZD1222 COVID-19 vaccine. Clones were sequenced by immunoSEQ multiplex PCR, and TCRdb holds only the in-frame ones, with some missing. Here the sample spans fewer than 300,000 clones, more than 85% being singletons. This specimen was peripheral blood, taken on day 0 of AZD1222 vaccination. The receptors here all came from an adult in good health.

This sequence joins TRBV7-9 and TRBJ1-6; the match to TRBD1 covers 7 bases. Per the germline V gene, CDR1 is SEHNR and CDR2 is FQNEAQ (reference sequence). V shed 5 bases and J 10 bases; nucleotides not matched to a gene: 17. There are 17 residues in the CDR3. CDR3 amino acids: CASSEFRQGETWSPLHF. In DNA form, the CDR3 reads TGTGCCAGCAGCGAGTTTCGACAGGGTGAAACGTGGTCACCCCTCCACTTT.

The chain combines TRBV18 with TRBJ1-3, with D perhaps matching TRBD1 (6 bases). Germline loops: CDR1 KGHSH, CDR2 LQKENI. Trimming took 5 bases from V and 4 from J, leaving 9 bases between them. This CDR3 is 13 amino acids long. CDR3 residues: CASSTDRGNTIYF. Written as DNA, the CDR3 is TGTGCCAGCTCAACCGACAGGGGAAACACCATATATTTT.

The chain has TRBV29-1 and TRBJ2-7; D is possibly TRBD1 or TRBD2 (5 bases each). This CDR3 contains 14 residues. Germline V CDR1 and CDR2: SQVTM, ANQGSEA. V was cut by 5 bases and J by 1 base, with 15 bases left in between. CDR3 DNA sequence: TGCAGCGTTCGAGGGGTCGGCCAGTCCTACGAGCAGTACTTC. Translated, it gives CSVRGVGQSYEQYF.

The chain joins TRBV6-6 to TRBJ1-2; D gene unclear. The V end lost 5 bases, the J end lost 4 bases, and 8 bases lay between the germline ends. The CDR3 is 12 residues long. In germline, CDR1 is MNHNY, CDR2 SVGAGI (reference sequence). The CDR3 sequence: CASSDLAYGYTF. The CDR3 DNA reads as TGTGCCAGCAGTGACCTTGCCTATGGCTACACCTTC.

The rearrangement uses TRBV5-1 and TRBJ2-4; 7 bases line up with TRBD2. Germline trimming cut 10 bases from V and 6 bases from J; bases unmatched to any gene: 10. There are 13 residues in the CDR3. Germline-derived CDR1 and CDR2 are SGHRS and YFSETQ. The chain's CDR3 is CASKREIGNIQYF. CDR3 nucleotides: TGCGCCTCGAAGCGGGAAATAGGAAACATTCAGTACTTC.